Presented here are 17 T cell receptor beta chains from one specimen sequenced in a study of blood T cell repertoires in COVID-19. Using immunoSEQ multiplex PCR, the repertoire was profiled, and TCRdb retains in-frame clones only, with some absent. This sample has tens of thousands of clones, with over 75% found just once. The source material was peripheral blood. The receptors were sampled from a human donor in a cohort sampled during active COVID-19.

This clone was detected once. V is TRBV6-1 and J is TRBJ2-1; D perhaps matches TRBD1 (8 bases). The V gene's germline CDR1 is MNHNS and CDR2 SASEGT. This CDR3 region has 20 residues. Trimming removed 3 bases from V and 0 bases from J, with 24 bases in between. CDR3 region: CASSDRGPGGRAHSYNEQFF. In DNA, the CDR3 is TGTGCCAGCAGTGACAGGGGGCCGGGCGGGAGAGCCCACTCCTACAATGAGCAGTTCTTC.

The rearrangement joins TRBV6-5 to TRBJ1-2; no definite D call. This CDR3 is built from 16 residues. The V end lost 0 bases, the J end lost 1 base, and 12 bases lay between the germline ends. Germline V gene lookup returns CDR1 MNHEY and CDR2 SVGAGI. CDR3 residues: CASSYSLRQFNYGYTF. CDR3 DNA sequence: TGTGCCAGCAGTTACTCTCTTCGCCAGTTTAACTATGGCTACACCTTC.

The V and J genes are TRBV7-6 and TRBJ2-2; TRBD2 matches 10 bases. The germline gives CDR1 SGHVS, CDR2 FNYEAQ. This CDR3 is 17 amino acids long. The V gene end was trimmed by 2 bases and the J gene end by 6 bases; junction bases not matched to a gene: 9. CDR3 nucleotide sequence: TGTGCCAGCAGCTTACGCCCGCAGCGGGAGGGCGCCGGGGAGCTGTTTTTT. It yields the protein CASSLRPQREGAGELFF.

The chain recombines TRBV4-1 with TRBJ1-6; TRBD1 agrees at 9 bases. After removal of 1 base from V and 5 bases from J, the junction contained 6 bases not matched to a gene. The V gene's germline CDR1 is MGHRA and CDR2 YSYEKL. This CDR3 has 17 residues. DNA for the CDR3: TGCGCCAGCAGCCAAGGGCCCGACAGGGGGAATAATTCACCCCTCCACTTT. It codes for CASSQGPDRGNNSPLHF.

The chain couples TRBV7-3 to TRBJ1-1; D perhaps matches TRBD1 (5 bases). This CDR3 comprises 13 residues. In germline, CDR1 is SGHTA, CDR2 FQGTGA. The ends were cut back, 4 bases at V and 1 base at J, with 7 bases in the middle. CDR3 loop: CASSWTKNTEAFF. In nucleotides, the CDR3 is TGTGCCAGCAGCTGGACAAAGAACACTGAAGCTTTCTTT.

The chain employs TRBV18 and TRBJ2-7; TRBD2 matches 11 bases. The CDR3 has 15 amino acids. With V trimmed by 3 bases and J by 5 bases, 6 bases remained unmatched. Per the germline V gene, CDR1 is KGHSH and CDR2 is LQKENI. The CDR3 DNA reads as TGTGCCAGCTCACCCATAGCGGGAGGGCAAGACGAGCAGTACTTC. This codes for CASSPIAGGQDEQYF. Together with reference TRBV18 and TRBJ2-7, the CDR3 gives the full variable domain: NAGVMQNPRHLVRRRGQEARLRCSPMKGHSHVYWYRQLPEEGLKFMVYLQKENIIDESGMPKERFSAEFPKEGPSILRIQQVVRGDSAAYFCASSPIAGGQDEQYFGPGTRLTVT.

This clone was observed a few times. This chain links TRBV2 with TRBJ1-5; 11 bases are shared with TRBD1. Germline V CDR1 and CDR2: SNHLY, FYNNEI. Trimming removed 0 bases from V and 4 bases from J; junction bases left unmatched: 2. The CDR3 is 16 amino acids. The CDR3 here is CASSEADRGRNQPQHF. DNA for the CDR3: TGTGCCAGCAGTGAAGCGGACAGGGGGCGGAATCAGCCCCAGCATTTT. The full variable domain, completed using reference TRBV2 and TRBJ1-5, is EPEVTQTPSHQVTQMGQEVILRCVPISNHLYFYWYRQILGQKVEFLVSFYNNEISEKSEIFDDQFSVERPDGSNFTLKIRSTKLEDSAMYFCASSEADRGRNQPQHFGDGTRLSIL.

The chain employs TRBV6-6 and TRBJ2-2, with 9 bases aligning to TRBD2. The CDR3 has 17 residues. Germline loops: CDR1 MNHNY, CDR2 SVGAGI (reference sequence). V shed 5 bases, J shed 3 bases, and the junction held 10 bases outside the gene matches. CDR3 bases: TGTGCCAGCAGTCTGATTAGCGGGAGCAGTGACACCGGGGAGCTGTTTTTT. Translating gives CASSLISGSSDTGELFF.

V is TRBV20-1 and J is TRBJ1-1; no reliable D call. Germline lookup yields CDR1 DFQATT and CDR2 SNEGSKA (reference sequence). This CDR3 region has 10 residues. The CDR3 here is CAVGNTEAFF. The CDR3 bases are TGCGCGGTCGGGAACACTGAAGCTTTCTTT.

The rearrangement uses TRBV28 and TRBJ1-2; D not certain. CDR3 length equals 11 residues. Between the trimmed V and J ends, which lost 8 bases and 1 base, there was a span of 5 bases. Per germline, CDR1 MDHEN and CDR2 SYDVKM. The DNA of the CDR3 is TGTGCCAGCGAGGGTAACTATGGCTACACCTTC. The encoded protein is CASEGNYGYTF.

This chain uses TRBV3-1 (or the pseudogene TRBV3-2) with TRBJ2-1, with D possibly matching TRBD2 (6 bases). The germline CDR1 and CDR2 sequences are LGHDT and YNNKEL (reference sequence). The CDR3 contains 15 residues. Trimming stripped 5 bases from V and 1 base from J, with 12 bases between. The CDR3 region is CASSYLAPSYNEQFF. Here the CDR3 DNA reads TGTGCCAGCAGCTACCTAGCGCCTTCCTACAATGAGCAGTTCTTC.

This chain joins TRBV19 and TRBJ2-7; D remains unclear. The CDR3 is made up of 14 amino acids. The germline V gene encodes CDR1 LNHDA and CDR2 SQIVND (reference sequence). The V and J ends lost 7 bases and 3 bases respectively, with 16 bases between them. The CDR3 spells CASTLNRTFYEQYF. The CDR3 nucleotides read TGTGCCAGTACTTTAAACAGAACCTTCTACGAGCAGTACTTC. Using reference TRBV19 and TRBJ2-7 for the parts outside the CDR3, the full variable domain is DGGITQSPKYLFRKEGQNVTLSCEQNLNHDAMYWYRQDPGQGLRLIYYSQIVNDFQKGDIAEGYSVSREKKESFPLTVTSAQKNPTAFYLCASTLNRTFYEQYFGPGTRLTVT.

V usage is TRBV15 and J usage is TRBJ1-2; possible D gene TRBD1, 5 bases. The CDR3 totals 14 residues. Trimming pared 0 bases from V and 4 bases from J, leaving 9 bases between. CDR1 and CDR2 (germline): LNHNV, YYDKDF (reference sequence). CDR3 residues: CATSRDRQFYGYTF. DNA of the CDR3: TGTGCCACCAGCAGAGATCGACAGTTCTATGGCTACACCTTC.

J is TRBJ2-3 and V is TRBV9, with D tentatively TRBD1 (6 bases). The CDR3 spans 15 residues. CDR1 and CDR2 from the germline V gene are SGDLS and YYNGEE. V shed 4 bases and J shed 2 bases, with 14 bases lying between them. In DNA form, the CDR3 reads TGTGCCAGCAGCCCAGGACAGCCTGACACAGATACGCAGTATTTT. This encodes CASSPGQPDTDTQYF.

This clone was counted only a few times. V and J are TRBV4-1 and TRBJ1-2, with unresolved D. Trimming stripped 0 bases from V and 3 bases from J, with 11 bases between. Germline V gives CDR1 MGHRA, CDR2 YSYEKL. The CDR3 is 15 residues long. The CDR3 DNA reads as TGCGCCAGCAGCCAAGATTCGTCGTTTGACTATGGCTACACCTTC. Protein sequence: CASSQDSSFDYGYTF.

This clone was seen only once. The genes are TRBV10-3 and TRBJ2-7; the match to TRBD1 covers 9 bases. The CDR3 has 16 amino acids. Germline assignment: CDR1 ENHRY and CDR2 SYGVKD. Germline trimming cut 4 bases from V and 5 bases from J; bases unmatched to any gene: 12. CDR3 amino acids: CAISGRSGQGAHEQYF. CDR3 DNA: TGTGCCATCAGTGGCCGATCGGGACAGGGCGCCCACGAGCAGTACTTC.

The chain is built from TRBV5-1 and TRBJ2-7; 8 positions agree with TRBD2. V was pared by 4 bases and J by 5 bases, with 14 bases of the junction left unmatched. The CDR3 length is 16 residues. CDR1 and CDR2 from the germline V gene are SGHRS and YFSETQ. CDR3 DNA sequence: TGCGCCAGCAGCAGAGACCAAGCGGGAGTAAGGGACGAGCAGTACTTC. This encodes CASSRDQAGVRDEQYF.